These 31 T cell receptor beta chains were all obtained from the same sample, sequenced in a study of blood T cells in healthy people across ages. A sample-barcoded 5' primer and a J-beta primer mix were used in a second PCR of roughly 7 to 12 cycles. TCRdb fed the 5' RACE reads into MiXCR, producing one record per CDR3 protein. The sample consists of approximately 1,000,000 distinct CDR3 sequences, 45% of them appearing once. Specimen: blood. The receptors originated from a woman aged 55-69 years in good health.

The chain joins TRBV27 to TRBJ2-7; D tentatively fits TRBD1 or TRBD2 (7 bases each). The last part of the DNA fits TRBJ2-5 better; the J call may be wrong. There are 16 residues in the CDR3. CDR1 and CDR2 from the germline V gene are MNHEY and SMNVEV (reference sequence). The CDR3 loop reads CASSSPRQGGQETQYF. CDR3 nucleotide sequence: TGTGCCAGCAGCTCCCCTCGACAGGGAGGGCAAGAGACCCAGTACTTC.

CDR3 DNA sequence: TGCAGCGTTGGCGGAGAGGGGACCGGGGAGCTGTTTTTT. Its protein is CSVGGEGTGELFF. The chain uses TRBV29-1 and TRBJ2-2; either TRBD1 or TRBD2 may supply D (5 bases each). The CDR3 is 13 amino acids. With 4 bases removed from V and 5 bases from J, the gap between germline ends came to 11 bases. CDR1 is SQVTM, CDR2 ANQGSEA, per germline.

This chain uses TRBV9 with TRBJ2-1; 9 bases line up with TRBD1. Germline CDR1 is SGDLS and CDR2 is YYNGEE. CDR3 length: 16 amino acids. Trimming removed 5 bases from V and 8 bases from J; junction bases left unmatched: 14. DNA for the CDR3: TGTGCCAGCAGTTACACCCGGGACAGGGTCGGAGATGAGCAGTTCTTC. Its protein product is CASSYTRDRVGDEQFF.

This clonotype was counted only a few times. This chain uses TRBV9 with TRBJ1-2; the match to TRBD1 covers 7 bases. This CDR3 spans 15 amino acids. In germline, CDR1 is SGDLS, CDR2 YYNGEE. The J segment lost 5 bases and the V segment lost 4 bases, leaving 11 bases of the junction unmatched. The CDR3 loop is CASSPRGQTGYGYTF. CDR3 DNA sequence: TGTGCCAGCAGCCCGAGGGGACAGACCGGTTATGGCTACACCTTC.

In its sample, this clonotype was seen a few times. The chain uses TRBV12-3 or TRBV12-4 and TRBJ2-5, with 9 bases fitting TRBD1. The CDR3 has 14 amino acids. The V gene end was trimmed by 6 bases and the J gene end by 4 bases; junction bases not matched to a gene: 6. This CDR3 reads CASRLGQGTETQYF. Here the CDR3 DNA reads TGTGCCAGCAGACTCGGACAGGGGACAGAGACCCAGTACTTC.

To note about this clonotype: One end of the junction fails to match germline, which may point to a read error. This rearrangement joins TRBV7-2 to TRBJ2-3; D tentatively fits TRBD1 or TRBD2 (5 bases each). Germline V gene sequence: CDR1 SGHTA, CDR2 FQGNSA. The CDR3 is made up of 16 amino acids. CDR3 coding DNA: TGTGCCAGCAGCTTAGACCGGGGAAGGGGCACAGATACGCGGTATTTT. It encodes CASSLDRGRGTDTRYF.

This sequence joins TRBV5-1 and TRBJ1-4, with 7 positions matching TRBD1. V was clipped by 0 bases and J by 5 bases; unmatched bases: 4. Germline CDR1 and CDR2: SGHRS and YFSETQ. This CDR3 spans 15 amino acids. CDR3 amino acids: CASSLGTDRNEKLFF. CDR3 DNA sequence: TGCGCCAGCAGCTTGGGGACGGACAGGAATGAAAAACTGTTTTTT.

In this sample, this clonotype turned up a few times. Written as DNA, the CDR3 is TGTGCCAGCAGTAAACAGGACTCGAACACTGAAGCTTTCTTT. Its protein is CASSKQDSNTEAFF. The chain recombines TRBV28 with TRBJ1-1; maybe TRBD1 (5 bases). CDR3 length: 14 amino acids. Per the germline V gene, CDR1 is MDHEN and CDR2 is SYDVKM. V was cut by 5 bases and J by 1 base, with 11 bases left in between.

The chain uses TRBV6-6 and TRBJ2-7; D is ambiguous. V was clipped by 8 bases and J by 6 bases, with 17 bases between them. CDR1 MNHNY and CDR2 SVGAGI come from the germline V gene (reference sequence). This CDR3 has 13 residues. CDR3 DNA: TGTGCCAGCGGTGGTAGCCCAGCCTCCGAGCAGTACTTC. Protein sequence: CASGGSPASEQYF.

V and J are TRBV5-4 and TRBJ2-5; maybe TRBD2 (5 bases). CDR3 length: 15 residues. The germline V and J ends were trimmed by 4 bases and 4 bases, with 17 bases remaining between them. Germline CDR1 SGHNT, CDR2 YYREEE (reference sequence). Here the CDR3 reads CASSAGGQRAETQYF. CDR3 bases: TGTGCCAGCAGCGCCGGTGGGCAGAGGGCAGAGACCCAGTACTTC.

The count of this clonotype is one. V usage is TRBV7-9 and J usage is TRBJ2-1, with D possibly TRBD2 on 5 matching bases. Trimming removed 2 bases from V and 4 bases from J, with 15 bases in between. The CDR3 length is 16 residues. Germline CDR1 SEHNR, CDR2 FQNEAQ (reference sequence). The CDR3 is CASSLLALLSYNEQFF. Here the CDR3 DNA reads TGTGCCAGCAGCTTATTAGCGCTATTGTCGTACAATGAGCAGTTCTTC.

This chain connects TRBV6-6 to TRBJ2-3, with TRBD1 as a possible D gene (6 bases). The germline V gene encodes CDR1 MNHNY and CDR2 SVGAGI (reference sequence). The germline V and J ends were trimmed by 6 bases and 2 bases, with 12 bases remaining between them. The CDR3 is 14 amino acids. CDR3 coding DNA: TGTGCCAGCAGCGTCCTGGGGGCCACAGATACGCAGTATTTT. Protein product: CASSVLGATDTQYF.

In DNA, the CDR3 is TGTGCCAGCAGACCCGGGACTATAGTAGGTAATGAGCAGTTCTTC. It translates to CASRPGTIVGNEQFF. The chain employs TRBV27 and TRBJ2-1; 7 nucleotides align to TRBD2. Germline lookup yields CDR1 MNHEY and CDR2 SMNVEV (reference sequence). With 6 bases clipped from V and 7 bases from J, the junction kept 12 bases outside the gene matches. CDR3 length: 15 residues.

This clonotype was counted a few times. The V gene is TRBV7-6, the J gene TRBJ2-7; D perhaps matches TRBD2 (6 bases). Trimming cost V 5 bases and J 7 bases, with 12 bases left between them. From germline, CDR1 is SGHVS and CDR2 FNYEAQ. The CDR3 covers 12 residues. The CDR3 nucleotides are TGTGCCAGCAGCCAACCCGGGAGAGAGCAGTACTTC. Its protein is CASSQPGREQYF.

V gene TRBV6-2 or TRBV6-3 combines with J gene TRBJ2-1, with a possible D match to TRBD2 (6 bases). The ends were cut back, 5 bases at V and 5 bases at J, with 19 bases in the middle. Germline CDR1 and CDR2: MNHEY and SVGEGT. The CDR3 is 16 amino acids. The CDR3 sequence: CASSDPTGTVHNEQFF. The CDR3 nucleotides read TGTGCCAGCAGTGACCCAACCGGGACTGTCCACAATGAGCAGTTCTTC.

This chain joins TRBV2 and TRBJ2-7; 15 bases match TRBD2. The CDR3 covers 15 residues. V was pared by 7 bases and J by 5 bases, with 6 bases of the junction left unmatched. Germline assignment: CDR1 SNHLY and CDR2 FYNNEI. The CDR3 nucleotides read TGTGCCAGCATGGGACTAGCGGGAGGCTTCGACGAGCAGTACTTC. This encodes CASMGLAGGFDEQYF.

This chain uses TRBV27 with TRBJ2-1, with 11 bases matching TRBD1. Per germline, CDR1 MNHEY and CDR2 SMNVEV (reference sequence). The CDR3 is 15 residues long. V trimming: 7 bases; J trimming: 8 bases; junction bases outside the gene matches: 10. CDR3 sequence: CASTRTGGAIHEQFF. The CDR3 DNA reads as TGTGCCAGCACGAGGACAGGGGGCGCCATCCATGAGCAGTTCTTC.

Concerning this clonotype: Given a much more abundant clone one base away, this may be a read error. The chain links TRBV7-2 to TRBJ2-1; a weak D match, TRBD2 (6 bases). From germline, CDR1 is SGHTA and CDR2 FQGNSA. The germline V and J ends were trimmed by 2 bases and 12 bases, with 14 bases remaining between them. CDR3 length equals 13 residues. In nucleotides, the CDR3 is TGTGCCAGCAGCTTAAGGCGGGAAGGTGGGCAGTTCTTC. It specifies CASSLRREGGQFF.

This clonotype was counted only a few times. This chain links TRBV4-1 with TRBJ2-1; 8 bases agree with TRBD2. J lost 7 bases, V lost 5 bases, and 7 bases had no gene match. Germline values: CDR1 MGHRA, CDR2 YSYEKL. The CDR3 runs to 14 residues. In DNA, the CDR3 is TGCGCCAGCAGCGAAAGCGGGAGTTGGAATGAGCAGTTCTTC. Translated: CASSESGSWNEQFF.

The V call is TRBV5-1, the J call TRBJ2-7; possible D gene TRBD2, 7 bases. The CDR3 length is 16 residues. V lost 0 bases, J lost 2 bases, and 15 bases lay in between. Germline lookup yields CDR1 SGHRS and CDR2 YFSETQ. This CDR3 is CASSLAGGGVPYEQYF. The CDR3 DNA sequence: TGCGCCAGCAGCTTGGCTGGGGGGGGCGTCCCCTACGAGCAGTACTTC.

This clonotype was counted a few times. This chain connects TRBV27 to TRBJ2-3, with TRBD2 identical over 11 bases. V was pared by 4 bases and J by 0 bases, with 15 bases of the junction left unmatched. CDR1 and CDR2 from the germline V gene are MNHEY and SMNVEV (reference sequence). There are 20 residues in the CDR3. The chain's CDR3 is CASSSSGLAGNPRSTDTQYF. CDR3 bases: TGTGCCAGCAGTTCCTCAGGACTAGCGGGCAACCCTAGGAGCACAGATACGCAGTATTTT.

This clonotype was found many times. This chain joins TRBV7-2 and TRBJ2-3; 8 nucleotides line up with TRBD2. The CDR3 has 13 amino acids. The junction had 2 bases not matched to a gene; V was cut back by 6 bases and J by 3 bases. CDR1 SGHTA and CDR2 FQGNSA come from the germline V gene. This CDR3 reads CASRGLATDTQYF. The DNA for the CDR3 is TGTGCCAGCAGAGGACTAGCTACAGATACGCAGTATTTT.

The chain recombines TRBV11-2 with TRBJ2-4; unclear D gene. The J call is in doubt because the DNA end fits TRBJ2-7 better. CDR1 and CDR2 (germline): SGHAT, FQNNGV. The CDR3 has 15 residues. This CDR3 is CASSQLRVRIYEQYF. CDR3 DNA sequence: TGTGCCAGCAGTCAATTACGAGTGCGGATCTACGAGCAGTACTTC.

The sample holds a few counts of this clonotype. The rearrangement uses TRBV7-3 and TRBJ2-3, with 11 bases fitting TRBD1. The CDR3 loop spans 15 amino acids. With V trimmed by 5 bases and J by 4 bases, 5 bases remained unmatched. In germline, CDR1 is SGHTA, CDR2 FQGTGA. CDR3 in amino acids: CASSPDRGRSDTQYF. The CDR3 nucleotides read TGTGCCAGCAGCCCGGACAGGGGGCGCTCAGATACGCAGTATTTT. Looking up the rest from reference TRBV7-3 and TRBJ2-3 gives the full variable domain: GAGVSQTPSNKVTEKGKYVELRCDPISGHTALYWYRQSLGQGPEFLIYFQGTGAADDSGLPNDRFFAVRPEGSVSTLKIQRTERGDSAVYLCASSPDRGRSDTQYFGPGTRLTVL.

This clonotype was counted at least ten times. This chain connects TRBV6-5 to TRBJ2-4, with D perhaps TRBD1 (5 bases). Germline CDR1 is MNHEY and CDR2 is SVGAGI. The germline V and J ends were trimmed by 6 bases and 9 bases, with 12 bases remaining between them. This CDR3 has 12 amino acids. This chain's CDR3 is CASRGPWGIQYF. The CDR3, as DNA: TGTGCCAGCAGGGGGCCTTGGGGCATTCAGTACTTC.

The rearrangement links TRBV5-1 to TRBJ2-1, with TRBD2 as a possible D gene (6 bases). Trimming took 5 bases from V and 2 from J, leaving 11 bases between them. The CDR3 has 14 amino acids. Germline V gene lookup returns CDR1 SGHRS and CDR2 YFSETQ. The CDR3 reads CASRTGEAYNEQFF. CDR3 bases: TGCGCCAGCAGGACGGGAGAGGCCTACAATGAGCAGTTCTTC.

This clonotype came up a few times. V gene TRBV7-2 combines with J gene TRBJ2-1, with 7 bases aligning to TRBD2. Germline CDR1 reads SGHTA; CDR2 reads FQGNSA. V shed 6 bases, J shed 12 bases, and the junction held 5 bases outside the gene matches. The CDR3 spans 11 residues. The CDR3 DNA sequence: TGTGCCAGCAGTGCGGGAGTAAGGCAGTTCTTC. It codes for CASSAGVRQFF.

The V gene is TRBV2, the J gene TRBJ1-2, with D perhaps matching TRBD1 (6 bases). The CDR3 has 15 residues. V lost 3 bases to trimming and J lost 5 bases, with 16 bases between them. Per germline, CDR1 SNHLY and CDR2 FYNNEI. The CDR3 is CASSEPGDQRYGYTF. CDR3 nucleotides: TGTGCCAGCAGTGAGCCAGGGGACCAGAGATATGGCTACACCTTC.

This clonotype has more than one count but fewer than ten. This sequence joins TRBV25-1 and TRBJ2-7, with D possibly being TRBD2 (5 bases). TRBJ2-5 explains the end of the DNA better; the J call may be wrong. This CDR3 region has 14 residues. Germline V gene data show CDR1 as MGHDK and CDR2 as SYGVNS. Here the CDR3 DNA reads TGTGCCAGCAGTACCTTACTAGGGAAAGAGACCCAGTACTTC. Its translation is CASSTLLGKETQYF.

In its sample, this clonotype was seen a few times. This chain connects TRBV6-6 to TRBJ1-2, with TRBD1 identical over 7 bases. The CDR3 sequence is 15 residues long. Germline V gives CDR1 MNHNY, CDR2 SVGAGI (reference sequence). The V gene end was trimmed by 4 bases and the J gene end by 7 bases; junction bases not matched to a gene: 12. CDR3 sequence: CASSSWTGGTVGYTF. The CDR3, as DNA: TGTGCCAGCAGTTCCTGGACAGGAGGGACGGTTGGCTACACCTTC.

A few counts support this clonotype. This chain links TRBV27 with TRBJ1-5; 10 bases agree with TRBD1. The J segment lost 6 bases and the V segment lost 9 bases, leaving 11 bases of the junction unmatched. Germline values: CDR1 MNHEY, CDR2 SMNVEV (reference sequence). CDR3 length: 15 amino acids. The CDR3 spells CASSSRDRGIQPQHF. In nucleotides, the CDR3 is TGTGCCAGTTCCTCTCGGGACAGGGGTATTCAGCCCCAGCATTTT.